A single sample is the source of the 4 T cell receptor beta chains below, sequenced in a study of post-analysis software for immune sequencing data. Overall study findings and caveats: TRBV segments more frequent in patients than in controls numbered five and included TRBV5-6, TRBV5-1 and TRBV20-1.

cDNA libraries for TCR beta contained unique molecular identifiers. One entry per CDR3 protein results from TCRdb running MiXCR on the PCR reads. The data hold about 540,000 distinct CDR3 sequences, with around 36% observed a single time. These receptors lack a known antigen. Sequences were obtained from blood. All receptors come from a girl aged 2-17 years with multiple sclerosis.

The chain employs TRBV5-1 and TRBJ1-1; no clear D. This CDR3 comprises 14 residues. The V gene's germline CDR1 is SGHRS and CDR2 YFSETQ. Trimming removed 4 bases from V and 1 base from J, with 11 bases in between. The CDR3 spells CASSNLNPNTEAFF. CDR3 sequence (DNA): TGCGCCAGCAGCAACCTGAACCCGAACACTGAAGCTTTCTTT.

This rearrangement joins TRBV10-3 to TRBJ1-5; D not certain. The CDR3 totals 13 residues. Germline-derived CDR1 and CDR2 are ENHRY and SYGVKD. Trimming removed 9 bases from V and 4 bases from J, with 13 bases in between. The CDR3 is CAITESLNQPQHF. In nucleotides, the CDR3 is TGTGCCATAACTGAGTCCCTGAATCAGCCCCAGCATTTT.

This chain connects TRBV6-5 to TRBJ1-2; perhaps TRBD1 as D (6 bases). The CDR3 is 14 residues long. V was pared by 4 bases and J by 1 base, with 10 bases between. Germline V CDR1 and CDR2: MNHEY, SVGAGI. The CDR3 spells CASSFLQGNYGYTF. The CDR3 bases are TGTGCCAGCAGTTTCCTACAGGGTAACTATGGCTACACCTTC.

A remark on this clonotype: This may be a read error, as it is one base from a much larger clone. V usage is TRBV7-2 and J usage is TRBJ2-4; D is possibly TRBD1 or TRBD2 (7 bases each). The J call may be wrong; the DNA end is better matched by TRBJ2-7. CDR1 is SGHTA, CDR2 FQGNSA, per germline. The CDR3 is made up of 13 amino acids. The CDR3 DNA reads TGTGCCAGCAGCTCAGGGGGGGCCTACGAGCAGTACTTC. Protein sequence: CASSSGGAYEQYF.